Included here is one T cell receptor beta chain sequence, with context. This clonotype was counted only a few times. Its specific antigen is unknown. No base quality values were provided; no much bigger clone lies one nucleotide off. Sequencing was performed on an Illumina HiSeq 1500. TCRdb's own reprocessing of the public reads used fastp at Q25 and MiXCR and kept productive beta chains. A single entry per CDR3 protein holds the most common genes and DNA from its merged rows. This sample comprises some 900,000 distinct CDR3 sequences, about 33% of them detected only once. Under 15% of the sample belongs to the ten largest clones. The sample's treatment or condition label is to be understood as: in vitro stimulation with specific CMV peptide epitopes to enrich CMV-specific T cells. This record belongs to a study of T cell repertoires in cytomegalovirus infection (dated 2019 in TCRdb). Study-wide context: Recently identified HLA-C-restricted CMV epitopes, whose presentation resists viral immunomodulation, were targeted by peptide stimulations together with well-studied HLA-B-restricted epitopes. Donor HLA type was relevant to the analysis, because carriage of CMV infection together with the matching HLA type was indicated by public TCR beta signatures.

V gives up 5 bases and J gives up 6 bases, and the segment between their germline ends measures 14 bases. Including the terminal cysteine and phenylalanine, the CDR3 comprises 14 residues. This entry keeps only the CDR3 DNA: 42 bases, framed from base 1. The germline V gene (reference sequence) sets CDR1 to SEHNR and CDR2 to FQNEAQ. The study at large found these results: In the ex vivo response, HLA-C-restricted CMV-specific TCR beta clonotypes were dominant, and in two of eight donors the single most frequent clonotype came from this HLA-C-restricted group. Carriers of CMV infection plus the relevant HLA type were discriminated by the cumulative frequency of public TCR beta family members in the study cohort and in an independent roughly 380-donor cohort.

The rearrangement combines TRBV7-9 with TRBJ2-1; the D gene may be TRBD1 or TRBD2, since each aligns over 6 bases. This clonotype was obtained from a human donor in good health (CMV status not recorded). Some clones in this sample may be carry-over from other donors' samples. Sequencing used cultured CD8+ T cells from PBMCs, obtained from culture after CMV antigen stimulation. The DNA sequence follows: TGTGCCAGCAGCCATCCCGGGGGCTTCAATGAGCAGTTCTTC. This translates into CASSHPGGFNEQFF.